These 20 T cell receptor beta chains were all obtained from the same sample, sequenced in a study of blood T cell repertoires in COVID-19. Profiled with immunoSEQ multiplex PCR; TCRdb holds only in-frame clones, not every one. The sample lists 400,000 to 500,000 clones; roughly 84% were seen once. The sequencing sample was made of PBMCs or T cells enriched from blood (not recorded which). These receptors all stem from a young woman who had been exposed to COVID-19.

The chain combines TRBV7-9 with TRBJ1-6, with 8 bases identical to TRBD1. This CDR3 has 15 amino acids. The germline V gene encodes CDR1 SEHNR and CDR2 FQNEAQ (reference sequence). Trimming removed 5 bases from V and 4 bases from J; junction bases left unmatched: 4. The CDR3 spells CASSPRTGYNSPLHF. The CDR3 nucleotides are TGTGCCAGCAGCCCGCGGACAGGGTATAATTCACCCCTCCACTTT.

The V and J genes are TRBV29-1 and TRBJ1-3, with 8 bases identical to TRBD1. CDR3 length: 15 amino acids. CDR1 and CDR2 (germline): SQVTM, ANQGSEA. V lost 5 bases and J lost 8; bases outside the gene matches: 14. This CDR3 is CSVLSYQGAVDTIYF. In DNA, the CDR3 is TGCAGCGTTCTATCATACCAGGGGGCTGTGGACACCATATATTTT. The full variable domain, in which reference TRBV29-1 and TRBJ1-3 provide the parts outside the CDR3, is SAVISQKPSRDICQRGTSLTIQCQVDSQVTMMFWYRQQPGQSLTLIATANQGSEATYESGFVIDKFPISRPNLTFSTLTVSNMSPEDSSIYLCSVLSYQGAVDTIYFGEGSWLTVV.

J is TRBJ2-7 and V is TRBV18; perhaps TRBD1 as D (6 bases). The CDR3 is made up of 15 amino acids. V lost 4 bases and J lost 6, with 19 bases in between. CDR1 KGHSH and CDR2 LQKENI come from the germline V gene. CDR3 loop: CASSRQQGRVREQYF. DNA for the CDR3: TGTGCCAGCTCACGTCAACAGGGACGGGTGCGCGAGCAGTACTTC. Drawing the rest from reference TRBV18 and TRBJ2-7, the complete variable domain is NAGVMQNPRHLVRRRGQEARLRCSPMKGHSHVYWYRQLPEEGLKFMVYLQKENIIDESGMPKERFSAEFPKEGPSILRIQQVVRGDSAAYFCASSRQQGRVREQYFGPGTRLTVT.

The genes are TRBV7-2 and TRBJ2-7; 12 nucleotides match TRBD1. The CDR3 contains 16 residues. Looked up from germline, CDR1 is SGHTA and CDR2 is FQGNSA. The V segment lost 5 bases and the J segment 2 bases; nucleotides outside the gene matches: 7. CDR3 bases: TGTGCCAGCAGCGCCCCGGGACAGGGGGCAACCTACGAGCAGTACTTC. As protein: CASSAPGQGATYEQYF.

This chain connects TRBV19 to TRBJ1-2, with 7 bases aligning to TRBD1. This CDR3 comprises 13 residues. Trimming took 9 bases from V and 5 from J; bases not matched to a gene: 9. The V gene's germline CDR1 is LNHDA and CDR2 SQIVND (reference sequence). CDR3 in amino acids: CASNRQGFYGYTF. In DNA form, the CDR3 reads TGTGCCAGCAACCGACAGGGTTTTTATGGCTACACCTTC. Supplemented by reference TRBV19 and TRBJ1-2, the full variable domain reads DGGITQSPKYLFRKEGQNVTLSCEQNLNHDAMYWYRQDPGQGLRLIYYSQIVNDFQKGDIAEGYSVSREKKESFPLTVTSAQKNPTAFYLCASNRQGFYGYTFGSGTRLTVV.

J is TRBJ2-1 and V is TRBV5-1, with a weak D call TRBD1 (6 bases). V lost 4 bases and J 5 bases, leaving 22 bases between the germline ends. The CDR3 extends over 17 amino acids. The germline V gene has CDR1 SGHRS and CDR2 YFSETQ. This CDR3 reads CASSPGFSGVVNNEQFF. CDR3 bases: TGCGCCAGCAGCCCCGGGTTCTCAGGGGTGGTTAACAATGAGCAGTTCTTC.

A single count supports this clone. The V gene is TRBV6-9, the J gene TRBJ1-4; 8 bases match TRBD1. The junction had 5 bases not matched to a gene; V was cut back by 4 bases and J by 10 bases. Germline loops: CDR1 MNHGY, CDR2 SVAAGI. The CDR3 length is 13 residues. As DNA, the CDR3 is TGTGCCAGCAGTTCCACCGACAGGGGAAAACTGTTTTTT. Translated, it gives CASSSTDRGKLFF.

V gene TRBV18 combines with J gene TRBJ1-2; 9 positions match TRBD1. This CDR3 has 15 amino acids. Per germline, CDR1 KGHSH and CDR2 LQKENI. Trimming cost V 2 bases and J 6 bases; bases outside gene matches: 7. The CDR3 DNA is TGTGCCAGCTCACCATTGGGACAGGGCGCTGATGGCTACACCTTC. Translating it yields CASSPLGQGADGYTF. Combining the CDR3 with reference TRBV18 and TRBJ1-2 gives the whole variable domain NAGVMQNPRHLVRRRGQEARLRCSPMKGHSHVYWYRQLPEEGLKFMVYLQKENIIDESGMPKERFSAEFPKEGPSILRIQQVVRGDSAAYFCASSPLGQGADGYTFGSGTRLTVV.

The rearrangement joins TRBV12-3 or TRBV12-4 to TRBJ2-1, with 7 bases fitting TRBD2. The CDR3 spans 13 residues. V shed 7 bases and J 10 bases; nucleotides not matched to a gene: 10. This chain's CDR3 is CASTEREDGEQFF. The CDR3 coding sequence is TGTGCCAGCACTGAGCGGGAAGACGGCGAGCAGTTCTTC.

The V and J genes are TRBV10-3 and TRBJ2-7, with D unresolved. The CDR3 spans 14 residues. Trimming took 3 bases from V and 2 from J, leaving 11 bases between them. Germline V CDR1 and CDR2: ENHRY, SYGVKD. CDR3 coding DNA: TGTGCCATCAGTGATCCTCTAGTTCCCTACGAGCAGTACTTC. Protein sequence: CAISDPLVPYEQYF.

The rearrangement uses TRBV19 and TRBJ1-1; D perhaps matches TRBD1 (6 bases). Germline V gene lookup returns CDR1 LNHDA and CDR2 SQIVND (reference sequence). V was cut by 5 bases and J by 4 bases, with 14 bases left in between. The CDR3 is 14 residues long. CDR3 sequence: CASSHRELGTEAFF. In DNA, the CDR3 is TGTGCCAGTAGTCACAGGGAACTGGGCACTGAAGCTTTCTTT.

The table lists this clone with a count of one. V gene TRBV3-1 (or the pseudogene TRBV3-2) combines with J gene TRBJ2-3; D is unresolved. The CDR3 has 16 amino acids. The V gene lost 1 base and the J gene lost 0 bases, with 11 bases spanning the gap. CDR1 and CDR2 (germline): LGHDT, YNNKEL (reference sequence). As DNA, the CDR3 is TGTGCCAGCAGCCAAGGGGTACAGCCTAGCACAGATACGCAGTATTTT. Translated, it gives CASSQGVQPSTDTQYF.

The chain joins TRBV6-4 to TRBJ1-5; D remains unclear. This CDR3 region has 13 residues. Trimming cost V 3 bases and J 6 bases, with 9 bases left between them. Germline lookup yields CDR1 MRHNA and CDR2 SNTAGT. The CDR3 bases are TGTGCCAGCAGTGATCAGGCGGGTCAGCCCCAGCATTTT. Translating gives CASSDQAGQPQHF.

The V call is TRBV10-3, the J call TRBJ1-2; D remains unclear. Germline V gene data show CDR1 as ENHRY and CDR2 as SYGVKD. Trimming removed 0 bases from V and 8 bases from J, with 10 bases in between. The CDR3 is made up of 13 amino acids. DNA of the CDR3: TGTGCCATCAGTGAGTCGATGGGGAGCGGCTACACCTTC. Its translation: CAISESMGSGYTF.

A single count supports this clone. The CDR3 protein is CASSGGQGQETQYF. Written as DNA, the CDR3 is TGCGCCAGCAGCGGGGGACAGGGCCAAGAGACCCAGTACTTC. The chain has TRBV5-1 and TRBJ2-5; 9 nucleotides align to TRBD1. Germline CDR1 is SGHRS and CDR2 is YFSETQ. With 4 bases clipped from V and 1 base from J, the junction kept 2 bases outside the gene matches. This CDR3 is built from 14 residues.

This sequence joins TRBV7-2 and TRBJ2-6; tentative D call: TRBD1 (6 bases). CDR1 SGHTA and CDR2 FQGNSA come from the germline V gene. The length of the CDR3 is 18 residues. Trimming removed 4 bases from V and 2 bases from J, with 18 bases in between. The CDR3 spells CASSSVWAGEAGANVLTF. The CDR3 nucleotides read TGTGCCAGCAGCTCGGTCTGGGCAGGGGAAGCTGGGGCCAACGTCCTGACTTTC.

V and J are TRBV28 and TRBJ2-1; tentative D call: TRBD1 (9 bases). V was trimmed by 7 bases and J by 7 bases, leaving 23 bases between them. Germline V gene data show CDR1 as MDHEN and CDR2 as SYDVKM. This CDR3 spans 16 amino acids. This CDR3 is CASIETGGLGGNEQFF. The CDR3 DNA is TGTGCCAGCATTGAGACAGGGGGACTAGGGGGGAATGAGCAGTTCTTC.

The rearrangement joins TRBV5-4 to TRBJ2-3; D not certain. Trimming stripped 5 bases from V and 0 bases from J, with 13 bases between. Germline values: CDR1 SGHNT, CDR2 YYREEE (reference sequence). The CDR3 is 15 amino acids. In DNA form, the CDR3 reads TGTGCCAGCAGGTTAGCACCCTTTAGCACAGATACGCAGTATTTT. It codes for CASRLAPFSTDTQYF.

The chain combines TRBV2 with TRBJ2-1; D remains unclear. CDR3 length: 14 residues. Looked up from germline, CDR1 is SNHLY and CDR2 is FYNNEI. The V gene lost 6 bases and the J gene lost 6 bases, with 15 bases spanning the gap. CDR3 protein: CASSQPERANEQFF. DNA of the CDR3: TGTGCCAGCAGCCAACCCGAGCGTGCCAATGAGCAGTTCTTC.

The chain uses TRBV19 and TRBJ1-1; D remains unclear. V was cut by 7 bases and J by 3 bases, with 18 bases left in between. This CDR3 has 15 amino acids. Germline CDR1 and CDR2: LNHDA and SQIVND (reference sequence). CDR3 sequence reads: CASTSPPRADTEAFF. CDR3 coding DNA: TGTGCCAGTACCTCCCCCCCTCGCGCGGACACTGAAGCTTTCTTT. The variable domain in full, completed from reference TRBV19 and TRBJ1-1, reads DGGITQSPKYLFRKEGQNVTLSCEQNLNHDAMYWYRQDPGQGLRLIYYSQIVNDFQKGDIAEGYSVSREKKESFPLTVTSAQKNPTAFYLCASTSPPRADTEAFFGQGTRLTVV.